The present T cell receptor beta chain was sequenced within a study of shared clonotypes between healthy human individuals (TCRdb year 2020). Study-wide context: Three men and a couple of women, aged 18 to 49 years, made up the cohort. Leukapheresis yielded between about 0.94 and 9 billion PBMCs per donor. Blood TCR repertoires of roughly five healthy adults were deeply sequenced to estimate repertoire size and the extent of clonotype sharing between individuals. For each donor, three plates each were used for CD4 naive and CD4 memory, two plates were used for CD8 naive, and one plate was used for CD8 memory. Libraries were prepared and TCR repertoires were sequenced by different laboratories using diverse techniques, in order to increase sequencing depth and limit assay-specific biases.

CDR1 LNHDA and CDR2 SQIVND were looked up in the germline V gene (reference sequence). V is shortened by 5 bases, J by 0 bases, and the region joining them spans 14 bases. The CDR3 goes from the cysteine to the phenylalanine over 16 residues. The sequence is cut down to CDR3 DNA, 48 bases in frame from base 1. Overall study outcomes, separate from this receptor: Larger estimated clonotype richness was generally found for naive subsets than for memory subsets. When a handful of donors were compared, the shared fraction of clonotypes was about 5% for naive CD4, about 4% for naive CD8, more than 2% for memory CD4, and less than 0.5% for memory CD8. Based on pairwise subsampling, the degree of clonotype sharing among donors was expected to be affected by sequencing depth. Higher generation probabilities were observed for clonotypes shared by all four sorted-subset donors than for non-shared clonotypes. Even with the large sequencing depth, rarefaction of the sorted-subset datasets indicated that sequencing was incomplete. Sampling was restricted to blood, and TCR repertoires in tissue are likely to differ from TCR repertoires in blood. Because the study included only a small number of donors, the genetic and exposure-history diversity represented was limited.

TCR CDR3 regions were amplified from genomic DNA by multiplex PCR using the deep immunoSEQ assay. Extracted genomic DNA from each cell subset was distributed evenly across all wells of several immunoSEQ 96-well plates, and each plate was treated as a replicate. For sorted subsets, about 200 ng genomic DNA, equal to some 30,000 T cell genomes, was loaded into each replicate PCR. Purified libraries were quantified with a Qubit 3.0 fluorometer, sized on a Bioanalyzer 2100, and re-quantified with the KAPA Library Quantification kit. A separate single-read 150-cycle Illumina NextSeq 550 flow cell was used to sequence each immunoSEQ 96-well plate. Regarding the original processing steps: Because the immunoSEQ output held only junctional sequences and lacked quality scores, the filtering could not match the filtering applied to full-length reads. To assign V/J genes and CDR3, sequences were annotated using PyIR, a Python wrapper for IgBLAST v1.9, with IMGT germline references. Reads were removed for weak V/J assignments (E-value above 1e-6), missing CDR3, stop codons, out-of-frame junctions, or ambiguous translated residues. V3J clonotypes were defined as sequences sharing the same inferred V gene, J gene, and CDR3 amino acid sequence. The percentage overlap between two repertoires was calculated by dividing the number of shared unique clonotypes by the size of the smaller repertoire. Repertoire richness was assessed with RTK rarefaction, the Chao1 estimator, and Recon v2.1 estimates of unobserved clonotypes. For all TCRbeta clonotypes obtained by the gDNA method from several donors, generation probabilities were computed with OLGA. Here the immuneACCESS table is served through TCRdb, limited to in-frame sequences with V and J called. Missing clones are a known gap in these copies; in checked studies unresolved V genes cover under half, and the rest lacks a known reason. The DNA was the basis for D and trimming; V, J and clone size are from that table. For this sample the table gives millions of clones, of which 85% to 95% were detected only once. Around 0.14% of the sample comes from the top ten.

The donors were healthy, HIV-negative adults with no recently reported acute infections or vaccinations. Only Caucasian adults living in Nashville, Tennessee, USA were represented among the donors. CD4+ T cells were enriched through magnetic negative selection, after which naive cells were positively selected on CD45RA and the remaining negative fraction served as the memory subset. After blood collection by leukapheresis, PBMCs were isolated using Ficoll-Histopaque density gradient centrifugation and then cryopreserved in the vapor phase of liquid nitrogen. Analytical flow cytometry was used to check the purity and quantity of every magnetically sorted T cell population. From each sorted fraction, genomic DNA was isolated and quantified by UV absorbance on a Nanodrop 2000c. Of note for this clone: Its antigen target is currently unknown. Within one base of it there is no much larger clone, and no base qualities were kept.

The receptor's source is a man between 18 and 35 years old in good health. This chain is built from TRBV19 and TRBJ2-4; the D gene cannot be resolved reliably. Sequencing was performed on naive CD4+ T cells sorted from blood. Interpreted using the paper, the cell subset or site label stands for: CD45RA+ positively selected. The encoded CDR3 is CASSRPSGLAKNIQYF. The DNA reads as follows: TGTGCCAGTAGTCGGCCGTCCGGATTAGCCAAAAACATTCAGTACTTC.